This T cell receptor (beta chain) was found in a study of blood T cell repertoires in COVID-19. Original processing methods: Researchers report that nucleated cell counts were estimated from reference gene primer amplification. Sequencing was performed with immunoSEQ multiplex PCR; in TCRdb, only in-frame clones are kept and a portion is missing. The DNA gave D and trimming, while V, J and clone size come from that table. Among approximately 260,000 clones listed, about 81% were seen once. Germline CDR1 SEHNR, CDR2 FQNEAQ (reference sequence). The CDR3 has 13 amino acids. V lost 4 bases to trimming and J lost 7 bases, with 13 bases between them. This clone has more than one count but fewer than ten.

The sequencing input was peripheral blood. This receptor was taken from a woman aged 60-70 years with active or convalescent COVID-19. The V call is TRBV7-9, the J call TRBJ1-2, with D perhaps TRBD1 (5 bases). CDR3 nucleotide sequence: TGTGCCAGCAGCTATCCGGGCACAGGTGGCTACACCTTC. Translating it yields CASSYPGTGGYTF.